Sequencing of this T cell receptor (beta chain) was carried out in a study of cytomegalovirus exposure and HLA in healthy donors. Study-level findings and limits: Three chains linked to CMV were shown in vitro to be specific for CMV antigens. TCR beta V segments were, for the most part, productive about 87% or about 30% of the time in an earlier analysis.

Donors counted as nominally healthy when sampled, yet unrecorded immune exposures were likely. Turning to this clone: Its target is unknown.

This PCR relied on a set of 60 Vbeta primers and 13 Jbeta primers. Here immunoSEQ multiplex PCR was the method, and the copy in TCRdb shows in-frame clones only, minus some. The repertoire holds 200,000 or so clones, with less than 85% as singletons. The sample taken for sequencing was PBMCs. The TCR was taken from a man aged 18 to 35 in good health and CMV-seronegative.

CDR3 protein: CAISEAGLQGYYNSPLHF. The CDR3 DNA sequence: TGTGCCATCAGTGAGGCCGGCCTTCAGGGGTATTATAATTCACCCCTCCACTTT. The V call is TRBV10-3, the J call TRBJ1-6; D might be TRBD1 (6 bases). The CDR3 sequence is 18 residues long. V shed 2 bases and J shed 4 bases, with 18 bases lying between them. Germline values: CDR1 ENHRY, CDR2 SYGVKD.